At least ten counts were recorded for the clone carrying this T cell receptor (beta chain). Germline CDR1 SGHRS, CDR2 YFSETQ. The CDR3 is made up of 16 amino acids. Trimming left V 0 bases short and J 0 bases short, with 13 bases between. This sample is part of a study of T-cell memory formation after mild COVID-19. Constant-segment primers and 5'RACE yielded cDNA libraries for TCR alpha and TCR beta, each carrying sample barcodes and UMIs. TCRdb analysed the 5' RACE reads with MiXCR anew, one entry per CDR3 protein. The table has around 200,000 distinct CDR3 sequences, around 25% seen once. The clonotype was recovered from an adult woman who had mild COVID-19 (a few samples of this study predate the infection). Cell type and time point are not known. Input material: PBMCs or a T cell subset sorted from them (not recorded which). The chain recombines TRBV5-1 with TRBJ2-7; tentatively, D is TRBD2 (6 bases). The CDR3 region has the DNA TGCGCCAGCAGCTTGGCTACTAGCAGGAGCTCCTACGAGCAGTACTTC. Translation gives CASSLATSRSSYEQYF.